This passage covers 30 T cell receptor beta chains from one sample sequenced in a study of blood T cell repertoires in COVID-19. Clones were read by immunoSEQ multiplex PCR, and TCRdb kept only the in-frame ones, dropping some. This sample has some 300,000 clones, with about 90% found just once. Sample: peripheral blood. The receptor set was obtained from a woman in her thirties or forties with COVID-19, enrolled during active disease.

This sequence joins TRBV7-9 and TRBJ2-1; D is unclear. V was trimmed by 5 bases and J by 5 bases, leaving 19 bases between them. The V gene's germline CDR1 is SEHNR and CDR2 FQNEAQ (reference sequence). This CDR3 contains 16 residues. The CDR3 DNA is TGTGCCAGCAGCCCGAGAGACTCGGCTGTCCACAATGAGCAGTTCTTC. Translating gives CASSPRDSAVHNEQFF. The full variable domain, completed using reference TRBV7-9 and TRBJ2-1, is DTGVSQNPRHKITKRGQNVTFRCDPISEHNRLYWYRQTLGQGPEFLTYFQNEAQLEKSRLLSDRFSAERPKGSFSTLEIQRTEQGDSAMYLCASSPRDSAVHNEQFFGPGTRLTVL.

This chain uses TRBV19 with TRBJ1-6, with no clear D. V was cut by 8 bases and J by 0 bases, with 8 bases left in between. The CDR3 spans 14 residues. Germline V lookup: CDR1 LNHDA, CDR2 SQIVND (reference sequence). The chain's CDR3 is CASAQISYNSPLHF. CDR3 nucleotide sequence: TGTGCCAGTGCCCAGATCTCCTATAATTCACCCCTCCACTTT.

This clone has a handful of counts. The V and J genes are TRBV6-5 and TRBJ1-5; D is uncertain. Trimming took off 6 bases at V and 4 bases at J, with 10 bases between the two ends. CDR3 length: 13 amino acids. Looked up from germline, CDR1 is MNHEY and CDR2 is SVGAGI. The CDR3 protein is CASSLARNQPQHF. The CDR3 DNA reads as TGTGCCAGCAGCCTAGCGCGAAATCAGCCCCAGCATTTT.

The J gene is TRBJ2-5, the V gene TRBV7-9; D might be TRBD1 (5 bases). Trimming left V 2 bases short and J 3 bases short, with 10 bases between. The CDR3 spans 14 residues. Germline V gene data show CDR1 as SEHNR and CDR2 as FQNEAQ (reference sequence). The CDR3 protein is CASSLWGEKETQYF. The CDR3 DNA reads as TGTGCCAGCAGCTTATGGGGCGAAAAAGAGACCCAGTACTTC.

The CDR3 region is CASSLMGPGEAFF. The DNA of the CDR3 is TGTGCCAGCAGTTTAATGGGGCCCGGTGAAGCTTTCTTT. The J gene is TRBJ1-1, the V gene TRBV28, with a possible D match to TRBD1 (5 bases). Germline V gene sequence: CDR1 MDHEN, CDR2 SYDVKM. The germline V and J ends were trimmed by 2 bases and 7 bases, with 11 bases remaining between them. The CDR3 totals 13 residues.

The chain combines TRBV7-2 with TRBJ2-7; D is perhaps TRBD2 (5 bases). The ends were cut back, 0 bases at V and 4 bases at J, with 22 bases in the middle. The CDR3 covers 18 residues. Germline V gene lookup returns CDR1 SGHTA and CDR2 FQGNSA. CDR3: CASSLATTSGPSGYEQYF. The CDR3 region has the DNA TGTGCCAGCAGCTTAGCAACGACGTCCGGGCCCTCGGGGTACGAGCAGTACTTC. Variable domain in full (rest from reference TRBV7-2 and TRBJ2-7): GAGVSQSPSNKVTEKGKDVELRCDPISGHTALYWYRQSLGQGLEFLIYFQGNSAPDKSGLPSDRFSAERTGGSVSTLTIQRTQQEDSAVYLCASSLATTSGPSGYEQYFGPGTRLTVT.

This sequence joins TRBV13 and TRBJ2-5; 8 bases fit TRBD1. Germline CDR1 reads PRHDT; CDR2 reads FYEKMQ (reference sequence). This CDR3 comprises 15 residues. Trimming took 5 bases from V and 5 from J; bases not matched to a gene: 10. The CDR3 DNA is TGTGCCAGCAGCCCCCAGGGGGCGCGGAGTGAGACCCAGTACTTC. The encoded protein is CASSPQGARSETQYF.

In this sample, this clone turned up once. The gene calls are TRBV13 and TRBJ1-1; the match to TRBD1 covers 7 bases. Per germline, CDR1 PRHDT and CDR2 FYEKMQ (reference sequence). Trimming at V came to 0 bases and at J to 8 bases, leaving 6 bases not matched to a gene. The CDR3 has 14 residues. CDR3 in amino acids: CASSLGRQGREAFF. CDR3 DNA sequence: TGTGCCAGCAGCTTAGGCAGACAGGGTCGCGAAGCTTTCTTT.

This clone was seen more than once but under ten times. The J gene is TRBJ2-7, the V gene TRBV15, with TRBD1 matching 7 bases. The CDR3 is made up of 13 amino acids. The V and J ends lost 3 bases and 3 bases, in that order; junction bases with no gene match: 2. Germline CDR1 LNHNV, CDR2 YYDKDF (reference sequence). The CDR3 here is CATSRTGHYEQYF. For the CDR3, the DNA is TGTGCCACCAGCAGGACAGGGCACTACGAGCAGTACTTC.

The rearrangement uses TRBV7-9 and TRBJ1-2; D remains unclear. The CDR3 sequence is 14 residues long. Germline loops: CDR1 SEHNR, CDR2 FQNEAQ (reference sequence). Trimming left V 2 bases short and J 6 bases short, with 13 bases between. The CDR3 DNA follows: TGTGCCAGCAGCTTACCGCTACCTTCGGATGGCTACACCTTC. As protein: CASSLPLPSDGYTF.

The chain joins TRBV19 to TRBJ2-7; 7 bases agree with TRBD2. Germline V gives CDR1 LNHDA, CDR2 SQIVND (reference sequence). Trimming removed 3 bases from V and 3 bases from J; junction bases left unmatched: 5. The CDR3 contains 14 residues. CDR3 protein: CASSIGLGLYEQYF. DNA of the CDR3: TGTGCCAGTAGTATCGGACTAGGCCTCTACGAGCAGTACTTC.

The chain carries TRBV5-8 and TRBJ2-1; weak D call: TRBD2 (5 bases). Germline V gene lookup returns CDR1 SGHTS and CDR2 YDEGEE. V lost 4 bases to trimming and J lost 5 bases, with 28 bases between them. This CDR3 is built from 19 residues. The CDR3 is CASSPSLEGPERPNNEQFF. The CDR3 nucleotides are TGTGCCAGCAGCCCGAGCCTCGAGGGCCCGGAACGGCCGAACAATGAGCAGTTCTTC.

The chain links TRBV4-3 to TRBJ2-1, with 11 bases identical to TRBD2. The germline V gene encodes CDR1 LGHNA and CDR2 YSLEER. The CDR3 length is 15 residues. J lost 6 bases, V lost 0 bases, and 1 base had no gene match. CDR3 in amino acids: CASSQDSGRANEQFF. The CDR3 nucleotides are TGCGCCAGCAGCCAAGATAGCGGGAGGGCCAATGAGCAGTTCTTC.

The rearrangement links TRBV27 to TRBJ1-2; D may be TRBD1 (6 bases). The CDR3 has 13 residues. CDR1 is MNHEY and CDR2 is SMNVEV in the germline V gene (reference sequence). V lost 3 bases and J 8 bases, leaving 13 bases between the germline ends. The CDR3 is CASSFSDRQGYTF. The CDR3 region has the DNA TGTGCCAGCAGTTTTTCCGACAGGCAAGGCTACACCTTC.

The CDR3 sequence: CASSAPGRDSYGYTF. As DNA, the CDR3 is TGTGCCAGCAGCGCACCCGGGCGGGACAGCTATGGCTACACCTTC. The gene calls are TRBV9 and TRBJ1-2; TRBD1 matches at 7 bases. The germline gives CDR1 SGDLS, CDR2 YYNGEE. Trimming at V came to 3 bases and at J to 4 bases, leaving 9 bases not matched to a gene. There are 15 residues in the CDR3.

The chain uses TRBV28 and TRBJ1-5; TRBD1 aligns across 9 bases. Germline loops: CDR1 MDHEN, CDR2 SYDVKM. This CDR3 region has 15 residues. V shed 6 bases and J 4 bases; nucleotides not matched to a gene: 7. The CDR3 DNA sequence: TGTGCCAGCAGCTCCGGGACAGGGAGGAATCAGCCCCAGCATTTT. Translating it yields CASSSGTGRNQPQHF.

V is TRBV7-2 and J is TRBJ1-3; possible D gene TRBD1, 5 bases. CDR3 length: 13 residues. CDR1 and CDR2 from the germline V gene are SGHTA and FQGNSA. V was shortened by 5 bases and J by 6 bases, with 11 bases between the two germline ends. The CDR3 bases are TGTGCCAGCAGCCCCGGGGGTGCAAACACCATATATTTT. Protein sequence: CASSPGGANTIYF.

The chain employs TRBV11-2 and TRBJ1-1; possible D gene TRBD1, 6 bases. Trimming pared 3 bases from V and 2 bases from J, leaving 10 bases between. In germline, CDR1 is SGHAT, CDR2 FQNNGV. CDR3 size: 14 residues. CDR3 sequence reads: CASSFQGSNTEAFF. CDR3 sequence (DNA): TGTGCCAGCAGCTTCCAGGGGTCTAACACTGAAGCTTTCTTT.

The chain carries TRBV6-6 and TRBJ2-7, with TRBD1 matching over 8 bases. Looked up from germline, CDR1 is MNHNY and CDR2 is SVGAGI (reference sequence). V lost 4 bases, J lost 2 bases, and 10 bases stayed unmatched. The CDR3 loop spans 16 amino acids. The CDR3 coding sequence is TGTGCCAGCAGTTCACTAGTCGGGACAGGCGCCTACGAGCAGTACTTC. It encodes CASSSLVGTGAYEQYF.

The rearrangement joins TRBV30 to TRBJ2-2; D is perhaps TRBD1 (5 bases). This CDR3 spans 13 amino acids. The germline V gene encodes CDR1 GTSNPN and CDR2 SVGIG (reference sequence). Deletions cut 3 bases from V and 5 bases from J, with 10 bases between. CDR3 bases: TGTGCCTGGAGCAGGGTTTTTACCGGGGAGCTGTTTTTT. As protein: CAWSRVFTGELFF.

The CDR3 region has the DNA TGTGCCAGCAGTCCCCCCCCCGGCGGGAACGAGCAGTACTTC. It yields the protein CASSPPPGGNEQYF. The chain uses TRBV27 and TRBJ2-7, with D maybe TRBD2 (6 bases). Germline CDR1 reads MNHEY; CDR2 reads SMNVEV (reference sequence). V lost 5 bases and J lost 5, with 16 bases in between. CDR3 length: 14 residues.

This chain links TRBV7-9 with TRBJ2-7; 10 bases are shared with TRBD1. CDR1 and CDR2 from the germline V gene are SEHNR and FQNEAQ (reference sequence). The junction had 8 bases not matched to a gene; V was cut back by 8 bases and J by 4 bases. The CDR3 is made up of 14 amino acids. The CDR3 here is CASGAPGQGYEQYF. CDR3 bases: TGTGCCAGCGGAGCGCCGGGACAGGGGTACGAGCAGTACTTC.

This rearrangement joins TRBV19 to TRBJ1-1; D is unclear. Trimming shortened V by 5 bases and J by 7 bases, and 17 bases separated the two germline ends. Germline CDR1 and CDR2: LNHDA and SQIVND (reference sequence). CDR3 length equals 14 residues. The CDR3 here is CASSPFSPGGEAFF. DNA for the CDR3: TGTGCCAGTAGTCCATTTTCTCCCGGTGGTGAAGCTTTCTTT.

Regarding this clone: The same CDR3 arises from other DNA sequences in this sample as well. V usage is TRBV7-2 and J usage is TRBJ1-2; 9 bases agree with TRBD1. The CDR3 sequence is 14 residues long. From germline, CDR1 is SGHTA and CDR2 FQGNSA. V lost 2 bases and J lost 2; bases outside the gene matches: 0. CDR3 region: CASSLTGGNYGYTF. CDR3 DNA sequence: TGTGCCAGCAGCTTAACAGGGGGCAACTATGGCTACACCTTC.

The V call is TRBV12-3 or TRBV12-4, the J call TRBJ2-2; D is uncertain. The CDR3 covers 12 residues. V was cut by 4 bases and J by 3 bases, with 3 bases left in between. The CDR3 protein is CASSSDTGELFF. In DNA, the CDR3 is TGTGCCAGCAGTTCCGACACCGGGGAGCTGTTTTTT.

The chain is built from TRBV18 and TRBJ1-1, with 8 bases aligning to TRBD1. J lost 0 bases, V lost 4 bases, and 7 bases had no gene match. Germline values: CDR1 KGHSH, CDR2 LQKENI. The CDR3 contains 16 residues. The chain's CDR3 is CASSLRTGSMNTEAFF. Written as DNA, the CDR3 is TGTGCCAGCTCACTACGGACAGGGTCCATGAACACTGAAGCTTTCTTT.

This clone turned up a few times. The chain combines TRBV19 with TRBJ1-6; tentatively, D is TRBD1 (5 bases). The CDR3 sequence is 14 residues long. Trimming removed 5 bases from V and 8 bases from J, with 13 bases in between. From germline, CDR1 is LNHDA and CDR2 SQIVND (reference sequence). The CDR3 is CASSRMGGDSPLHF. The CDR3 coding sequence is TGTGCCAGTAGTCGAATGGGGGGGGATTCACCCCTCCACTTT. The full variable domain, in which reference TRBV19 and TRBJ1-6 provide the parts outside the CDR3, is DGGITQSPKYLFRKEGQNVTLSCEQNLNHDAMYWYRQDPGQGLRLIYYSQIVNDFQKGDIAEGYSVSREKKESFPLTVTSAQKNPTAFYLCASSRMGGDSPLHFGNGTRLTVT.

The chain combines TRBV7-9 with TRBJ2-7, with D perhaps TRBD1 (5 bases). Germline V gene sequence: CDR1 SEHNR, CDR2 FQNEAQ (reference sequence). The CDR3 covers 13 residues. V lost 11 bases and J 3 bases, leaving 17 bases between the germline ends. As DNA, the CDR3 is TGTGCCTATGCCCTCAGAGACAGCTACGAGCAGTACTTC. The encoded protein is CAYALRDSYEQYF.

The rearrangement joins TRBV11-2 to TRBJ2-1, with a tentative D call TRBD2 (6 bases). Germline lookup yields CDR1 SGHAT and CDR2 FQNNGV. Trimming cost V 3 bases and J 4 bases, with 10 bases left between them. CDR3 length: 14 residues. The CDR3 region is CASSFFGGYNEQFF. The CDR3 nucleotides read TGTGCCAGCAGCTTTTTCGGGGGATACAATGAGCAGTTCTTC.

V is TRBV5-5 and J is TRBJ1-2; TRBD1 agrees at 8 bases. The CDR3 spans 14 residues. With V trimmed by 2 bases and J by 8 bases, 8 bases remained unmatched. Looked up from germline, CDR1 is SGHKS and CDR2 is YYEKEE (reference sequence). The CDR3 spells CASSFETGAGGYTF. The CDR3 DNA is TGTGCCAGCAGCTTTGAGACAGGGGCAGGCGGCTACACCTTC. The full variable domain, rest sourced from reference TRBV5-5 and TRBJ1-2, is DAGVTQSPTHLIKTRGQQVTLRCSPISGHKSVSWYQQVLGQGPQFIFQYYEKEERGRGNFPDRFSARQFPNYSSELNVNALLLGDSALYLCASSFETGAGGYTFGSGTRLTVV.